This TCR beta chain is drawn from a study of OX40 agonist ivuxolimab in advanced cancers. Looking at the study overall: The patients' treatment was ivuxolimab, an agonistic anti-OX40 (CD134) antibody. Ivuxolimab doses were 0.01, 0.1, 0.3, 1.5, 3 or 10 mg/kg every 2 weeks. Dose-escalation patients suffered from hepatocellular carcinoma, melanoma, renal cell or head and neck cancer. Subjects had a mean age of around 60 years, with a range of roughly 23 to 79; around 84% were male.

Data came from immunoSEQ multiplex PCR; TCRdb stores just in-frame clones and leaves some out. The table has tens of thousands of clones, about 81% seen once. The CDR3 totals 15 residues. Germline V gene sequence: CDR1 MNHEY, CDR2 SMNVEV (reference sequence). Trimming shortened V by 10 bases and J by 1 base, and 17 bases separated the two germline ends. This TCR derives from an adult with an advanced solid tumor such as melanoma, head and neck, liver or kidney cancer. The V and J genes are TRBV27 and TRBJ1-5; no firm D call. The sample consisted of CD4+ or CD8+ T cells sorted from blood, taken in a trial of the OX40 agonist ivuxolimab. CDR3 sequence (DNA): TGTGCCACCGCCCCCCCCGACAAAAGCAATCAGCCCCAGCATTTT. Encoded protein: CATAPPDKSNQPQHF.